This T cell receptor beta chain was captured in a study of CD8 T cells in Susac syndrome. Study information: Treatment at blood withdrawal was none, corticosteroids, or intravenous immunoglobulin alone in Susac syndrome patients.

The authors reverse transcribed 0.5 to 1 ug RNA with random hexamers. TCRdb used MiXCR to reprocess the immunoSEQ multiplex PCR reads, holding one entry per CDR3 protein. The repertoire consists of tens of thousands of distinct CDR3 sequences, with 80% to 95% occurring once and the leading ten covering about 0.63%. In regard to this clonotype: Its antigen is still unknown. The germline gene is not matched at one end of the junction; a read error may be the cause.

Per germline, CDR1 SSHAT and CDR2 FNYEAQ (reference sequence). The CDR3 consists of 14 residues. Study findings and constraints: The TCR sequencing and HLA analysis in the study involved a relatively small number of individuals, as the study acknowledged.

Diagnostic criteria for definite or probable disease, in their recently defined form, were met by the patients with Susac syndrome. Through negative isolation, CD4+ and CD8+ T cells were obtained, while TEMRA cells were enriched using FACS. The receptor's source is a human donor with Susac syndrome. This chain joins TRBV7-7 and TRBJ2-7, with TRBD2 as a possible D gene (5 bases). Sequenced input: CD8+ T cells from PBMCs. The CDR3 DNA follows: TGTGCTAGCAGCCCGGACTGGAGCTCCTACGAGCAGTACTTC. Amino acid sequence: CASSPDWSSYEQYF.